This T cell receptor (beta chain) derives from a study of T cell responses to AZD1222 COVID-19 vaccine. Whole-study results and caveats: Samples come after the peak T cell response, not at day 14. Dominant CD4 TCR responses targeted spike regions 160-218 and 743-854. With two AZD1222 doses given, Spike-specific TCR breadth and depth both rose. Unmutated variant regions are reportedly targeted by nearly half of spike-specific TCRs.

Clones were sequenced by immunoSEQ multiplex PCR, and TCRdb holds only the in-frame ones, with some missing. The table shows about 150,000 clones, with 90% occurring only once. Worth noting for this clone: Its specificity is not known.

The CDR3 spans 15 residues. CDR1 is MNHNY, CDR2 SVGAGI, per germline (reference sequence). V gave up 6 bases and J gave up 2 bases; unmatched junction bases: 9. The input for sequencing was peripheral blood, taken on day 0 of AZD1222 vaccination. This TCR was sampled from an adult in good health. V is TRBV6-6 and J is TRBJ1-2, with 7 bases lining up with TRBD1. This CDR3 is CASRHPGQRNYGYTF. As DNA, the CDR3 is TGTGCCAGCAGACATCCGGGACAGAGAAACTATGGCTACACCTTC.